This TCR beta chain was captured in a study of lung T cells in sarcoidosis with Löfgren's syndrome. On the study more broadly: Repertoire analyses centered on Löfgren's syndrome patients.

One entry per CDR3 protein, called by TCRdb with MiXCR from the reads. Of around 21,000 distinct CDR3 sequences in the sample, roughly 22% are singletons; the top ten hold about 3.8%. Whole-study findings and limits: Paired TRAV12-1/TRBV2 TCRs showed CDR3 homology and preferential pairing.

The CDR3 runs to 17 residues. Germline V gene lookup returns CDR1 SGHDT and CDR2 YYEEEE. J lost 0 bases, V lost 3 bases, and 6 bases had no gene match. This clonotype was detected ten times or more. Its matching antigen is unknown. The clonotype comes from a human donor with sarcoidosis (Löfgren's syndrome or another form), or a control subject (not recorded which). The J gene is TRBJ2-3, the V gene TRBV5-6; 11 nucleotides align to TRBD1. The sample was CD4+ T cells from PBMCs. The CDR3 protein is CASSSGTGGFSTDTQYF. For the CDR3, the DNA is TGTGCCAGCAGCTCGGGGACAGGGGGATTTAGCACAGATACGCAGTATTTT. Variable domain in full (rest from reference TRBV5-6 and TRBJ2-3): DAGVTQSPTHLIKTRGQQVTLRCSPKSGHDTVSWYQQALGQGPQFIFQYYEEEERQRGNFPDRFSGHQFPNYSSELNVNALLLGDSALYLCASSSGTGGFSTDTQYFGPGTRLTVL.